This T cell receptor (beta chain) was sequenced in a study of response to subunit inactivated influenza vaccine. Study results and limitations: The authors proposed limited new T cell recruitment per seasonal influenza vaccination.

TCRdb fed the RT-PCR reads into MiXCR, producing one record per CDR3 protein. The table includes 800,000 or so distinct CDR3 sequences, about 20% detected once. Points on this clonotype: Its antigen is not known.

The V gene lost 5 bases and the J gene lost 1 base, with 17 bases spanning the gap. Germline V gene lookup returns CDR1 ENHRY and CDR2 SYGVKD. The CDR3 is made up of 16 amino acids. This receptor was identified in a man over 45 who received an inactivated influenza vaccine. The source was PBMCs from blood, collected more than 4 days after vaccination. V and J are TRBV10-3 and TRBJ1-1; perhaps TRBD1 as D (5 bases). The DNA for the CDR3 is TGTGCCATCAGTAGTGGGGGTAGGTTGACGAACACTGAAGCTTTCTTT. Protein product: CAISSGGRLTNTEAFF.